This TCR beta chain was identified during a study of radiotherapy plus CTLA-4 blockade in lung cancer. As for the study in general: Patients showed objective responses in about a sixth of cases, and disease control was achieved by 31%.

This clone was observed once. Antigen: not known. Receiving focal radiation plus CTLA-4 blockade with ipilimumab were patients who had chemo-refractory metastatic non-small-cell lung cancer. The study's findings and limits: With interferon-beta, early dynamics of blood T cell clones were reported to best predict response. After radiotherapy and ipilimumab, tumor-derived clones expanded in peripheral blood.

The V end lost 3 bases, the J end lost 6 bases, and 18 bases lay between the germline ends. CDR1 MDHEN and CDR2 SYDVKM come from the germline V gene. This CDR3 has 15 amino acids. The repertoire was sequenced with immunoSEQ multiplex PCR; TCRdb's copy has only in-frame clones and lacks some. This table has 60,000 or so clones, about 80% appearing once. This TCR was sampled from a human donor with non-small cell lung cancer who had a partial response to radiotherapy plus ipilimumab. V gene TRBV28 combines with J gene TRBJ2-7; possible D gene TRBD1, 5 bases. Source: peripheral blood, taken from a patient treated with radiotherapy plus ipilimumab. CDR3 region: CASSLIGVSSSEQYF. Written as DNA, the CDR3 is TGTGCCAGCAGTTTGATAGGGGTGTCAAGTAGCGAGCAGTACTTC.